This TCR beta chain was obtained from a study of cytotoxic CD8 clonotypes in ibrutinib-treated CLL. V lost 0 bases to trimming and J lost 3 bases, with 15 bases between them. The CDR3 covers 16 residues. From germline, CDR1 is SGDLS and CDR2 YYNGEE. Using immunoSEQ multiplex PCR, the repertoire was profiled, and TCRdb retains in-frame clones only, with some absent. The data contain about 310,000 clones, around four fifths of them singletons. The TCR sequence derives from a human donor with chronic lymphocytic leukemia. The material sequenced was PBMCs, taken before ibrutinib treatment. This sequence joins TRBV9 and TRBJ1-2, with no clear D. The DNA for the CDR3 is TGTGCCAGCAGCGTAGGCGATGGGCCGTGGGACTATGGCTACACCTTC. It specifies CASSVGDGPWDYGYTF. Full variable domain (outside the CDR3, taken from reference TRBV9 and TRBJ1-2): DSGVTQTPKHLITATGQRVTLRCSPRSGDLSVYWYQQSLDQGLQFLIQYYNGEERAKGNILERFSAQQFPDLHSELNLSSLELGDSALYFCASSVGDGPWDYGYTFGSGTRLTVV.